The 2 T cell receptor beta chains listed next were all sequenced from one sample in a study of OX40 agonist ivuxolimab in advanced cancers. Data came from immunoSEQ multiplex PCR; TCRdb stores just in-frame clones and leaves some out. The data show under 75,000 clones, about 89% seen once. The source material was CD4+ or CD8+ T cells sorted from blood, sampled in a trial of the OX40 agonist ivuxolimab. These receptors were taken from an adult with an advanced solid tumor such as melanoma, head and neck, liver or kidney cancer.

The rearrangement links TRBV11-2 to TRBJ2-7, with TRBD2 matching over 8 bases. J lost 1 base, V lost 0 bases, and 2 bases had no gene match. Germline V CDR1 and CDR2: SGHAT, FQNNGV. The CDR3 spans 15 residues. The CDR3 nucleotides read TGTGCCAGCAGCTTAGAGGGACTAGATTCCTACGAGCAGTACTTC. Protein: CASSLEGLDSYEQYF.

The J gene is TRBJ1-2, the V gene TRBV6-1; D not certain. The germline gives CDR1 MNHNS, CDR2 SASEGT. The CDR3 covers 13 residues. The V end lost 6 bases, the J end lost 3 bases, and 11 bases lay between the germline ends. The CDR3 DNA is TGTGCCAGCAGCCAGGACGGCTACTATGGCTACACCTTC. Residues: CASSQDGYYGYTF.